The table lists the clone carrying this T cell receptor (beta chain) with a count of one. The data originate from a study of OX40 agonist ivuxolimab in advanced cancers. The data were produced by immunoSEQ multiplex PCR, yet TCRdb's version contains in-frame clones alone and is incomplete. The repertoire holds fewer than 80,000 clones, with 75% to 90% as singletons. Germline V CDR1 and CDR2: MNHEY, SVGAGI. V shed 8 bases and J shed 7 bases, with 9 bases lying between them. The CDR3 loop spans 10 amino acids. The TCR originated in an adult with an advanced solid tumor such as melanoma, head and neck, liver or kidney cancer. The sequencing here drew on CD4+ or CD8+ T cells sorted from blood, taken in a trial of the OX40 agonist ivuxolimab. V usage is TRBV6-5 and J usage is TRBJ2-7; D gene ambiguous. The CDR3 loop is CASGLLEQYF. CDR3 nucleotides: TGTGCCAGCGGATTACTAGAGCAGTACTTC.